This T cell receptor beta chain derives from a study of shared clonotypes between healthy human individuals. Study-wide results and limits: Represented genetic and exposure-history diversity was restricted by having few donors.

The input for sorted-subset replicate PCRs was about 0.2 ug DNA, 25,000 to 35,000 T cell genomes. Authors' methods: ImmunoSEQ output lacked quality scores and full-length reads, limiting matched filtering. The repertoire was sequenced with immunoSEQ multiplex PCR; TCRdb's copy has only in-frame clones and lacks some. That table gives V, J and clone size, and the DNA gave D and trimming. The sample carries 2 million to 2.5 million clones, 85% to 95% recorded once. Of note for this clone: Its antigen is currently unknown.

The CDR3 sequence is 14 residues long. Trimming removed 0 bases at V and 3 bases at J, with 5 bases between. CDR1 and CDR2 from the germline V gene are MNHEY and SVGAGI. Material: naive CD4+ T cells from PBMCs. Subset: CD45RA+ positively selected. The receptor was isolated from a man aged 18 to 30 in good health. Some clones in this sample may be carry-over from other donors' samples. The chain is built from TRBV6-5 and TRBJ2-2, with no clear D. The CDR3 DNA sequence: TGTGCCAGCAGTTACTCGGTCCACACCGGGGAGCTGTTTTTT. Encoded protein: CASSYSVHTGELFF.